This T cell receptor (beta chain) appears in the sequencing data of a study of shared clonotypes between healthy human individuals. Study context: A donor's plate count was three for CD4 naive and three for CD4 memory; CD8 naive had two and CD8 memory one.

Naive CD8 cells lacked CD45RO, underwent positive selection for CCR7 and left out terminally differentiated effector memory CD45RA+ cells. Donors, healthy HIV-negative adults, lacked recent acute infections or vaccinations. The V and J ends lost 6 bases and 0 bases, in that order; junction bases with no gene match: 6. CDR1 and CDR2 from the germline V gene are LNHDA and SQIVND (reference sequence). The CDR3 spans 16 residues. The table came from immunoSEQ multiplex PCR; TCRdb's copy has only in-frame clones and leaves some out. This sample has approximately 2,000,000 clones, with 80% to 95% found just once.

Source material: naive CD8+ T cells from PBMCs. This rearrangement joins TRBV19 to TRBJ2-2; TRBD1 aligns across 8 bases. The clonotype originates from a man aged 18 to 35 in good health. Some clones in this sample may be carry-over from other donors' samples. This chain's CDR3 is CASRVAGGANTGELFF. CDR3 DNA sequence: TGTGCCAGTAGGGTGGCAGGGGGCGCGAACACCGGGGAGCTGTTTTTT.